This entry is about one T cell receptor (beta chain). No antigen is known for it. Per the germline V gene, CDR1 is MGHRA and CDR2 is YSYEKL. The CDR3 has 14 amino acids. The sample belongs to a study of blood T cells in healthy people across ages. For the study at large: When template switching was applied, about one barcoded beta molecule was captured per two T cells.

A second 7 to 11 cycle PCR used barcoded and J-beta primers. TCRdb re-derived calls from the 5' RACE reads in MiXCR, one entry per CDR3 protein. The sample lists more than 650,000 distinct CDR3 sequences, about 53% occurring once. Study results and caveats: Higher diversity and more naive CD4+ cells were features of long-lived donors, compared to aged donors. Older age coincided with a roughly linear decline in TCR beta diversity per million T cells.

The J gene is TRBJ2-4, the V gene TRBV4-1, with 7 bases fitting TRBD1. The assigned J gene may be wrong: the sequence end matches TRBJ2-5 better. The TCR comes from a man aged 80 or over in good health. The source material was blood. The CDR3 is CASSQQGVVETQYF. The CDR3 DNA sequence: TGCGCCAGCAGCCAACAGGGGGTGGTAGAGACCCAGTACTTC.